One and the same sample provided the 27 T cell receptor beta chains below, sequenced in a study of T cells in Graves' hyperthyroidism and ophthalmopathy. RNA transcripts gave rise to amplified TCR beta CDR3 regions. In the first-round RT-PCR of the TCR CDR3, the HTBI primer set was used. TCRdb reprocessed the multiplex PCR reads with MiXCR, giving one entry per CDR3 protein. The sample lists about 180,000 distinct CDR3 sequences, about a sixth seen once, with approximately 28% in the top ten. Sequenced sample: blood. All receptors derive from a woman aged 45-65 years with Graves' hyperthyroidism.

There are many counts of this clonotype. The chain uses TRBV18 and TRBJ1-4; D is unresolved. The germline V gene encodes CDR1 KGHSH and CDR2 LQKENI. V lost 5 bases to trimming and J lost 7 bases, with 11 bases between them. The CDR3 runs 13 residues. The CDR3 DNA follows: TGTGCCAGCTCAAGATTTGGAAGTGAAAAACTGTTTTTT. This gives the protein CASSRFGSEKLFF.

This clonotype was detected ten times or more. CDR3 nucleotide sequence: TGTGCCAGCAACTCCCCTGAGGGGTTGGAGCAGTACTTC. This sequence encodes CASNSPEGLEQYF. The genes are TRBV6-1 and TRBJ2-7, with D perhaps matching TRBD1 or TRBD2 (5 bases each). Trimming cost V 7 bases and J 7 bases, with 17 bases left between them. The CDR3 extends over 13 amino acids. Germline V gene data show CDR1 as MNHNS and CDR2 as SASEGT.

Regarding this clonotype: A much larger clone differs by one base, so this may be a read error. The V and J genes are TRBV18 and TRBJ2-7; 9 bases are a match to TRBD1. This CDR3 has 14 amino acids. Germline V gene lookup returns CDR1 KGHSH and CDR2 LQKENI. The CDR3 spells CASLPTTGGREQYF. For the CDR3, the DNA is TGTGCCAGCTTACCAACTACAGGGGGCCGGGAGCAGTACTTC.

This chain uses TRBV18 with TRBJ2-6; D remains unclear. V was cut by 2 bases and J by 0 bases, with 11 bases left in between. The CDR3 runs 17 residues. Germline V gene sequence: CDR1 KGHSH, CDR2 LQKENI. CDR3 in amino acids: CASSPLKEISGANVLTF. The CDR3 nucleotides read TGTGCCAGCTCACCATTAAAGGAGATCTCTGGGGCCAACGTCCTGACTTTC. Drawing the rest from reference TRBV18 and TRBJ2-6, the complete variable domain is NAGVMQNPRHLVRRRGQEARLRCSPMKGHSHVYWYRQLPEEGLKFMVYLQKENIIDESGMPKERFSAEFPKEGPSILRIQQVVRGDSAAYFCASSPLKEISGANVLTFGAGSRLTVL.

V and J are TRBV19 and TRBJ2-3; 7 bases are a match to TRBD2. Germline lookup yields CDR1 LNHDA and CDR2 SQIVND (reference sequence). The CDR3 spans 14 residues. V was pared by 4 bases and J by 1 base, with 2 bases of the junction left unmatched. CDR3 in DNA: TGTGCCAGTAGTAGGGCGGGGGGCACAGATACGCAGTATTTT. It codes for CASSRAGGTDTQYF. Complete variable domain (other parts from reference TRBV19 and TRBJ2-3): DGGITQSPKYLFRKEGQNVTLSCEQNLNHDAMYWYRQDPGQGLRLIYYSQIVNDFQKGDIAEGYSVSREKKESFPLTVTSAQKNPTAFYLCASSRAGGTDTQYFGPGTRLTVL.

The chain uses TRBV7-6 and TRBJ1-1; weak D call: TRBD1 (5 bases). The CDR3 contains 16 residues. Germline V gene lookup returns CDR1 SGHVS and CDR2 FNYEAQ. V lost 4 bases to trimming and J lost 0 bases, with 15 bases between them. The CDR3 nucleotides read TGTGCCAGCAGCTCAGAGTGGGGCAGGGTGAACACTGAAGCTTTCTTT. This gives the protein CASSSEWGRVNTEAFF.

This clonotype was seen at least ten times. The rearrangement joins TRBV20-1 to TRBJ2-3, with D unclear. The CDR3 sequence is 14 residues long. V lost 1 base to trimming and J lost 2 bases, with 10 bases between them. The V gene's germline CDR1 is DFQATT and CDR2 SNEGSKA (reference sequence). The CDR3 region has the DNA TGCAGTGCTAGAGTGCCGGGCAACACAGATACGCAGTATTTT. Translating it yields CSARVPGNTDTQYF.

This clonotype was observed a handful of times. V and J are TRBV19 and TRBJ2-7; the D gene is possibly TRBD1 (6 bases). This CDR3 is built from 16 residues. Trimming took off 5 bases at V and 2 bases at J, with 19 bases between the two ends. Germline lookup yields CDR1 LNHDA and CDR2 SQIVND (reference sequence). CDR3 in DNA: TGTGCCAGTAGTCCATGGACAGAAGGCGGAACCTACGAGCAGTACTTC. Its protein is CASSPWTEGGTYEQYF.

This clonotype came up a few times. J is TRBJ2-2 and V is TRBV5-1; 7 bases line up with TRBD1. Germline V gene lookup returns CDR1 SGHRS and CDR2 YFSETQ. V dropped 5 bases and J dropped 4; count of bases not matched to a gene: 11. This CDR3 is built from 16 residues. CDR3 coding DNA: TGCGCCAGCAGACCACAGGGGATGTTGGGCACCGGGGAGCTGTTTTTT. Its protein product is CASRPQGMLGTGELFF.

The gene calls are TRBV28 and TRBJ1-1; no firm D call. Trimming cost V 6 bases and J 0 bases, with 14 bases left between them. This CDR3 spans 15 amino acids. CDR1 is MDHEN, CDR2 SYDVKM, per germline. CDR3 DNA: TGTGCCAGCAGCCGTCGCCAAGTCATGAACACTGAAGCTTTCTTT. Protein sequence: CASSRRQVMNTEAFF.

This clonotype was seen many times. The DNA for the CDR3 is TGTGCCACCAGTGATTTAAATGAGGAGACCCAGTACTTC. As protein: CATSDLNEETQYF. The rearrangement uses TRBV24-1 and TRBJ2-5; no firm D call. V lost 1 base, J lost 5 bases, and 7 bases lay in between. The CDR3 has 13 amino acids. Germline CDR1 reads KGHDR; CDR2 reads SFDVKD.

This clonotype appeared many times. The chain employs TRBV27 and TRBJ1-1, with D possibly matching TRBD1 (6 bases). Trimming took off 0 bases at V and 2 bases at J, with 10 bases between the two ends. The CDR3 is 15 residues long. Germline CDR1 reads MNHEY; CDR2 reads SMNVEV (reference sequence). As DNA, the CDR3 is TGTGCCAGCAGTTTATCCCAGGGGCCTAACACTGAAGCTTTCTTT. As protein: CASSLSQGPNTEAFF.

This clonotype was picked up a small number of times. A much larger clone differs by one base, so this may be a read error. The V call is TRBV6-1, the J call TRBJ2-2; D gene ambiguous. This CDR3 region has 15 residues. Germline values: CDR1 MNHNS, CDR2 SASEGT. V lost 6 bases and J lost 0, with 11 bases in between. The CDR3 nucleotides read TGTGCCAGCAGGAACAAAGATTCGAACACCGGGGAGCTGTTTTTT. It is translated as CASRNKDSNTGELFF.

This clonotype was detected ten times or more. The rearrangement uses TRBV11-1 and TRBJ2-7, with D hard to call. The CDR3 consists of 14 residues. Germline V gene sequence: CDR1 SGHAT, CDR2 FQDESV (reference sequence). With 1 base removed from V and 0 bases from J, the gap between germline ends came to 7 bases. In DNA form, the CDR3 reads TGTGCCAGCAGCTTAGGCTTAACCTCCTACGAGCAGTACTTC. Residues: CASSLGLTSYEQYF. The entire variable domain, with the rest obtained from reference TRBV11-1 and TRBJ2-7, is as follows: EAEVAQSPRYKITEKSQAVAFWCDPISGHATLYWYRQILGQGPELLVQFQDESVVDDSQLPKDRFSAERLKGVDSTLKIQPAELGDSAMYLCASSLGLTSYEQYFGPGTRLTVT.

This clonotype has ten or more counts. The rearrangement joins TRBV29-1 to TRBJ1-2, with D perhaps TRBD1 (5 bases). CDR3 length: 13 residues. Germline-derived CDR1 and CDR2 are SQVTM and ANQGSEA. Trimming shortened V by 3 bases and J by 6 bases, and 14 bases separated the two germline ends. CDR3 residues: CSVESAWGDGYTF. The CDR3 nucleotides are TGCAGCGTTGAGTCCGCCTGGGGGGATGGCTACACCTTC.

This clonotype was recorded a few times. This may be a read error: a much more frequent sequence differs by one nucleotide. The CDR3 protein is CVSSPNQGQETQYF. Written as DNA, the CDR3 is TGTGTCAGCTCACCGAACCAGGGACAAGAGACCCAGTACTTC. The V and J genes are TRBV18 and TRBJ2-5, with D possibly matching TRBD1 (5 bases). The CDR3 has 14 amino acids. Per the germline V gene, CDR1 is KGHSH and CDR2 is LQKENI.

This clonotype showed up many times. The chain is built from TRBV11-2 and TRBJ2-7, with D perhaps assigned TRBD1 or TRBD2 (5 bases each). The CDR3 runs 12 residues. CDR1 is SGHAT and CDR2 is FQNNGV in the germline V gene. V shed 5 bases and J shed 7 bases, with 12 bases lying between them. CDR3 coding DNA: TGTGCCAGCAGCCCCGGGACCGGGGAGCAGTACTTC. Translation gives CASSPGTGEQYF.

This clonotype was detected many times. This CDR3 is CASSLRQGAYGYTF. The CDR3 nucleotides are TGTGCCAGCAGCCTCCGACAGGGGGCTTATGGCTACACCTTC. This chain links TRBV3-1 with TRBJ1-2, with 10 bases matching TRBD1. The germline V gene has CDR1 LGHDT and CDR2 YNNKEL (reference sequence). The CDR3 has 14 residues. J gave up 5 bases and V 4 bases, and 4 bases lay outside the gene matches.

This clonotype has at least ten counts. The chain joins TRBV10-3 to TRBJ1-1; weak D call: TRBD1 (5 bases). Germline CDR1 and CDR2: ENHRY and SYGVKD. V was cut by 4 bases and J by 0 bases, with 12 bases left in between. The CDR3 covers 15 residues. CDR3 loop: CAISARAAMNTEAFF. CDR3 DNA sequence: TGTGCCATCAGTGCCAGGGCAGCCATGAACACTGAAGCTTTCTTT.

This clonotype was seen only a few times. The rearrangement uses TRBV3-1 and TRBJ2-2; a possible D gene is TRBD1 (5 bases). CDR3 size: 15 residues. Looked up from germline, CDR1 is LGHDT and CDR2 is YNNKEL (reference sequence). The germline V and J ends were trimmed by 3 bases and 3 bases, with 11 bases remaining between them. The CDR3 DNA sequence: TGTGCCAGCAGCCACAGGGTCGCGGACACCGGGGAGCTGTTTTTT. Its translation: CASSHRVADTGELFF.

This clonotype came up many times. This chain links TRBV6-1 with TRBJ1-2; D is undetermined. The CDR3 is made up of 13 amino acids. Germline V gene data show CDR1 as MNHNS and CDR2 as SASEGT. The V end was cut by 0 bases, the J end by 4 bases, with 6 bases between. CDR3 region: CASSEAPGYGYTF. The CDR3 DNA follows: TGTGCCAGCAGTGAAGCGCCCGGCTATGGCTACACCTTC.

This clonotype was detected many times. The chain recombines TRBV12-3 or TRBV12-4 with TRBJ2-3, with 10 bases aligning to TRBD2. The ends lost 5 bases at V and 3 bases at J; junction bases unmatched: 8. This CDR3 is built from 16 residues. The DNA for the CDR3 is TGTGCCAGCAGTCAACCAGCGGGGGGGCGTACAGATACGCAGTATTTT. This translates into CASSQPAGGRTDTQYF.

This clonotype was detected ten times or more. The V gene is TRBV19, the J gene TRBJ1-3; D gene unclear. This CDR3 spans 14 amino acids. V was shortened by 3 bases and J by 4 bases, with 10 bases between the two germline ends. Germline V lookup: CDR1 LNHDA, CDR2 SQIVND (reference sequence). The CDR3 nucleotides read TGTGCCAGTAGTATTAAAGGCGAAGGAAACACCATATATTTT. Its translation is CASSIKGEGNTIYF.

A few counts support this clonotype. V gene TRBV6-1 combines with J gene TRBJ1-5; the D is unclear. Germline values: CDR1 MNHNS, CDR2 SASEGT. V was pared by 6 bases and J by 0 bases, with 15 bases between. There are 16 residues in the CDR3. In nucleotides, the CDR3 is TGTGCCAGCAGGGAGGGAGGGAGTAATAGCAATCAGCCCCAGCATTTT. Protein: CASREGGSNSNQPQHF.

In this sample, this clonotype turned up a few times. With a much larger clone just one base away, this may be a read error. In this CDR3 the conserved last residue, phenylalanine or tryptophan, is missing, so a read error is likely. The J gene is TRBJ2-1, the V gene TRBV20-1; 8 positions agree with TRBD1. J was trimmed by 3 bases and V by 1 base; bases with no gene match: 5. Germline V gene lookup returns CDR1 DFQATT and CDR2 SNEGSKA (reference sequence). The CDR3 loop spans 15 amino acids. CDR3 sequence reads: CSARAGGVHYNEQFS. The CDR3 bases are TGCAGTGCTAGAGCAGGGGGCGTTCACTACAATGAGCAGTTCTCC.

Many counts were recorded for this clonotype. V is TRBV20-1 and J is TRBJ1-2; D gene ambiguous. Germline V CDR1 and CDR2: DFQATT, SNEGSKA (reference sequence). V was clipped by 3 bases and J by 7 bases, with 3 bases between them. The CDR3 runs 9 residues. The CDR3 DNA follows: TGCAGTGCTAGGGTTGGCTACACCTTC. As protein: CSARVGYTF.

CDR3 DNA: TGTGCCAGTAGTATTGGGGGGGCCGTGAACACTGAAGCTTTCTTT. This translates into CASSIGGAVNTEAFF. The gene calls are TRBV19 and TRBJ1-1, with D tentatively TRBD1 (6 bases). The CDR3 length is 15 residues. With 3 bases removed from V and 0 bases from J, the gap between germline ends came to 11 bases. Germline V gives CDR1 LNHDA, CDR2 SQIVND (reference sequence).